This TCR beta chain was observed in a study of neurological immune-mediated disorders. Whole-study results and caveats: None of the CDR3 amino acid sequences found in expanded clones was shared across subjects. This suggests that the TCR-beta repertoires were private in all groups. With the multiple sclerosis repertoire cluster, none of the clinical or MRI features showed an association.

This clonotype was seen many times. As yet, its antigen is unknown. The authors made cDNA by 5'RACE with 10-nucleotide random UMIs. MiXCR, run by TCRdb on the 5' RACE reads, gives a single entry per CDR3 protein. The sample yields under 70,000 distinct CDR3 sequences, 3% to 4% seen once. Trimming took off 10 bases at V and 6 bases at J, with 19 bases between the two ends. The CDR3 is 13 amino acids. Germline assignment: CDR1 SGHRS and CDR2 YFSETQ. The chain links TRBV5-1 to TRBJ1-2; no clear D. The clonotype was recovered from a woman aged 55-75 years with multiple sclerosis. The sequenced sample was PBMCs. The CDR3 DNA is TGCGCCGCCCGCCCGGGAACGAAGGATGGCTACACCTTC. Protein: CAARPGTKDGYTF.